These T cell receptor beta chains were read from a single sample in a study of shared T cell receptors in the human thymus. TCRdb's table, derived via immunoSEQ multiplex PCR, lists solely in-frame clones and lacks some. This table holds more than 550,000 clones, approximately 89% found once. These same records also appear under a second study, on human thymus T cells.

Sequencing used thymocytes. All receptors derive from a boy younger than two with a congenital heart defect. Both conserved end residues are part of each CDR3. D genes are given only for firm matches. Clone size is shown for a subset of rows, as once, few, many or a class of expanded clone.

.	TRBJ1-3	.	TRBV14	TGTGCCAGCAGCCCAAGATGGTGGGGAGCTGGCAACACCATATATTTT	CASSPRWWGAGNTIYF
TRBD1	TRBJ1-3	few	TRBV4-1	TGCGCCAGCAGCCCGGGACAGGAAACCTTCTCTGGAAACACCATATATTTT	CASSPGQETFSGNTIYF
.	TRBJ2-7	.	TRBV10-2	TGCGCCAGCAGTGAGTCCACTAGTTCGGGGTACGAGCAGTACTTC	CASSESTSSGYEQYF
TRBD1	TRBJ2-2	.	TRBV6-5	TGTGCCAGCAGTTCGGGACAGTTGAACACCGGGGAGCTGTTTTTT	CASSSGQLNTGELFF
.	TRBJ2-1	few	TRBV6-1	TGTGCCAGCAGTGAAGCGCTTCGAGCGTTGACCCACCCCGGTCCATACGAGCAGTTCTTC	CASSEALRALTHPGPYEQFF
.	TRBJ2-1	.	TRBV7-9	TGTGCCAGCAGCTTAGTTAGCACTACAGGCCCCCAGTTCTTC	CASSLVSTTGPQFF
TRBD1	TRBJ1-1	.	TRBV5-1	TGCGCCAGCAGCTCCCAGGGGGCTGAGACTGAAGCTTTCTTT	CASSSQGAETEAFF
TRBD2	TRBJ2-2	.	TRBV6-5	TGTGCCAGCAGTTACTCGGGCGGGAGGAGGCCCGGGGAGCTGTTTTTT	CASSYSGGRRPGELFF
TRBD2	TRBJ2-3	.	TRBV5-6	TGTGCCAGCAGCGGGGTTGGGACTATCGGGTATACGCAGTATTTT	CASSGVGTIGYTQYF
.	TRBJ2-3	.	TRBV28	TGTGCCAGCTCGCCGGGGGTATTGGATACGCAGTATTTT	CASSPGVLDTQYF
.	TRBJ2-7	.	TRBV11-2	TGTGCCAGTAGACCCGATAATAGCGGTTACGAGCAGTACTTC	CASRPDNSGYEQYF
TRBD1	TRBJ2-1	.	TRBV25-1	TGTGCCAGCAGTACCCTCGGACAGGGGGAAGGGCAGTTCTTC	CASSTLGQGEGQFF
.	TRBJ2-7	once	TRBV21-1	TGTGCCAGCAGCCAGGGGGGTTGGGGGGAAGGCCTTCCCTACGAGCAGTACTTC	CASSQGGWGEGLPYEQYF
TRBD1	TRBJ1-4	.	TRBV7-9	TGTGCCAGCAGCTTACCCGGGACAGCTAATGAAAAACTGTTTTTT	CASSLPGTANEKLFF
TRBD2	TRBJ2-4	.	TRBV18	TGTGCCAGCTCACCACCGGGGACTAGCGAAAACATTCAGTACTTC	CASSPPGTSENIQYF
.	TRBJ2-1	.	TRBV28	TGTGCCAGCAGCTCGACTTCCTACAATGAGCAGTTCTTC	CASSSTSYNEQFF
TRBD2	TRBJ2-3	.	TRBV4-3	TGCGCCAGCAGCCAAGATTCGGGGGGATCGGATACGCAGTATTTT	CASSQDSGGSDTQYF
TRBD2	TRBJ2-7	.	TRBV4-3	TGCGCCAGCAGCCAGGTGGGGTTAACTAGCGGGAGTACTGTGGTCGAGCAGTACTTC	CASSQVGLTSGSTVVEQYF
.	TRBJ1-1	.	TRBV7-6	TGTGCCAGCAGCTTAGTCATTGGACAAGCCTTGAACACTGAAGCTTTCTTT	CASSLVIGQALNTEAFF
.	TRBJ2-7	.	TRBV5-6	TGTGCCAGCTTCACGGGGGGCCCTCCCTACGAGCAGTACTTC	CASFTGGPPYEQYF
.	TRBJ1-2	.	TRBV6-6	TGTGCCACAGATGCAAGGGGCGACGGCTACACCTTC	CATDARGDGYTF
.	TRBJ2-6	.	TRBV7-8	TGTGCCAGCACCCCGGCTGGGGCCAACGTCCTGACTTTC	CASTPAGANVLTF
.	TRBJ2-3	once	TRBV12-5	TGTGCTAGTGGTTTGGTAGGAGGAGCGACAGATACGCAGTATTTT	CASGLVGGATDTQYF
TRBD2	TRBJ2-7	.	TRBV27	TGTGCCAGCAGTTTCTCGTCCGGGACTAAAATCTACGAGCAGTACTTC	CASSFSSGTKIYEQYF
.	TRBJ1-1	.	TRBV11-3	TGTGCCAGCAGCAATGACAGTAACACTGAAGCTTTCTTT	CASSNDSNTEAFF
.	TRBJ2-7	.	TRBV5-6	TGTGCCAGCCGGAGGGGCAGGGCCTACGAGCAGTACTTC	CASRRGRAYEQYF
TRBD2	TRBJ2-1	.	TRBV15	TGTGCCACCAGCAGAGGAGGACTAGCGGGCGATGAGCAGTTCTTC	CATSRGGLAGDEQFF
.	TRBJ2-1	.	TRBV5-6	TGTGCCAGCAGCTTTGGCAGGGGACGCACATATATCTCTTCCAATGAGCAGTTCTTC	CASSFGRGRTYISSNEQFF
.	TRBJ1-5	.	TRBV25-1	TGTGCCAGCAGTGAATGGACCCCCAGGGTCAATCAGCCCCAGCATTTT	CASSEWTPRVNQPQHF
.	TRBJ2-3	.	TRBV15	TGTGCCACCAGCAGTTCGGCGGTAGGAATTGGAGATACGCAGTATTTT	CATSSSAVGIGDTQYF
TRBD1	TRBJ2-5	.	TRBV7-3	TGTGCCAGCAGCACGGGGACAGCTAAAGAGACCCAGTACTTC	CASSTGTAKETQYF
TRBD1	TRBJ2-7	once	TRBV4-1	TGCGCCAGCAGCCAAGGGGGTTCAGGGGGTATTTACGAGCAGTACTTC	CASSQGGSGGIYEQYF
TRBD1	TRBJ2-1	few	TRBV9	TGTGCCAGCAGCGTAGAGGGACAGATTAACAATGAGCAGTTCTTC	CASSVEGQINNEQFF
.	TRBJ2-7	.	TRBV6-1	TGTGCCAGCAGCCAGCAGGGAAGCCGGTCCTACGAGCAGTACTTC	CASSQQGSRSYEQYF
TRBD2	TRBJ2-2	.	TRBV11-2	TGTGCCAGCAGCTCCGGACTAGCGGGAGGTCGGGGGAACACCGGGGAGCTGTTTTTT	CASSSGLAGGRGNTGELFF